This entry lists 5 T cell receptor beta chains sequenced from one sample in a study of glioma-infiltrating T cells after dendritic cell vaccination. TCRdb keeps only in-frame clones here, not all; method: immunoSEQ multiplex PCR. This sample has approximately 99,000 clones; over 80% occur once, and the top ten carry 5% to 7%. Time point reported: after dendritic cell vaccination, including at tumor progression/relapse. The sample here was blood, taken after dendritic cell vaccination. Receptors originate from a human donor with glioblastoma.

Concerning this clone: Germline is not matched at one junction end, which may reflect a read error. The CDR3 nucleotides are TGTGCCAGCAGTTCGCCGGGACAGGGCTTACCCTTC. Protein: CASSSPGQGLPF. The chain is built from TRBV28 and TRBJ1-2, with 9 bases lining up with TRBD1. This CDR3 region has 12 residues. Per the germline V gene, CDR1 is MDHEN and CDR2 is SYDVKM.

This chain links TRBV15 with TRBJ1-3; 7 bases are shared with TRBD1. Germline V CDR1 and CDR2: LNHNV, YYDKDF (reference sequence). This CDR3 region has 14 residues. The V gene end was trimmed by 5 bases and the J gene end by 4 bases; junction bases not matched to a gene: 5. This chain's CDR3 is CATSVQQGGNTIYF. CDR3 DNA sequence: TGTGCCACCAGCGTCCAACAGGGGGGAAACACCATATATTTT.

This chain connects TRBV5-1 to TRBJ2-7; 11 bases agree with TRBD1. The CDR3 consists of 14 residues. Germline V CDR1 and CDR2: SGHRS, YFSETQ. With 5 bases clipped from V and 2 bases from J, the junction kept 3 bases outside the gene matches. CDR3 nucleotides: TGCGCCAGCAGTCCGGGACAGGGGGCCTACGAGCAGTACTTC. Its translation is CASSPGQGAYEQYF.

The CDR3 region has the DNA TGCAGCGTTGTATCGGGGAACTATGGCTACACCTTC. Protein sequence: CSVVSGNYGYTF. This chain joins TRBV29-1 and TRBJ1-2; D remains ambiguous. The CDR3 length is 12 residues. Trimming took off 4 bases at V and 2 bases at J, with 8 bases between the two ends. Germline-derived CDR1 and CDR2 are SQVTM and ANQGSEA.

This clone appeared once. CDR3 sequence reads: CASAFRNTGELFF. Written as DNA, the CDR3 is TGTGCCAGTGCCTTCAGAAACACCGGGGAGCTGTTTTTT. The chain links TRBV19 to TRBJ2-2; D is uncertain. V lost 8 bases to trimming and J lost 2 bases, with 9 bases between them. Per the germline V gene, CDR1 is LNHDA and CDR2 is SQIVND (reference sequence). The CDR3 covers 13 residues.